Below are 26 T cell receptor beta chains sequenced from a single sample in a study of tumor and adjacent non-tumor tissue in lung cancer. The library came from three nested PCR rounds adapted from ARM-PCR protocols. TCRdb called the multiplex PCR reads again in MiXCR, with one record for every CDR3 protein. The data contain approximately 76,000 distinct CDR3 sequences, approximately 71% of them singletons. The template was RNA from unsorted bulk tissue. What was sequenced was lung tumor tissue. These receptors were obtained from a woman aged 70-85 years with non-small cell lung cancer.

This CDR3 reads CASSVGDSSNQPQHF. CDR3 in DNA: TGTGCCAGCAGTGTAGGGGACAGTAGCAATCAGCCCCAGCATTTT. The chain recombines TRBV12-3 or TRBV12-4 with TRBJ1-5, with TRBD1 matching 7 bases. V was clipped by 5 bases and J by 0 bases; unmatched bases: 4. The CDR3 has 15 residues.

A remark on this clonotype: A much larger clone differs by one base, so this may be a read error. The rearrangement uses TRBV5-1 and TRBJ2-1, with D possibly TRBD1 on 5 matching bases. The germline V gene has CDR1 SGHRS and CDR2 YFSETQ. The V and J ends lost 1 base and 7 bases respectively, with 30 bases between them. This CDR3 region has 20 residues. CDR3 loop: CASSLLIDVGPGHGENEQFF. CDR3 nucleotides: TGCGCCAGCAGCTTGCTTATCGATGTAGGACCCGGACACGGTGAAAATGAGCAGTTCTTC.

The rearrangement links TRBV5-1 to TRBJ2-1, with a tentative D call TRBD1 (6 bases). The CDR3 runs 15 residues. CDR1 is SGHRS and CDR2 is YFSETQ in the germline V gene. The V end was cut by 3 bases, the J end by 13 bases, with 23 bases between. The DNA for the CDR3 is TGCGCCAGCAGCTGGGGGCGGGCCCAGGGCGGTGACCAGTTCTTC. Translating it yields CASSWGRAQGGDQFF.

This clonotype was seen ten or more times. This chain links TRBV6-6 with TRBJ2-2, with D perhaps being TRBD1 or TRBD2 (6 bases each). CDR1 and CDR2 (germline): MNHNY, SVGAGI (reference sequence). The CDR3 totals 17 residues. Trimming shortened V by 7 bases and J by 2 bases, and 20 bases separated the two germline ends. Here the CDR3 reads CASTKSRGDRNTGELFF. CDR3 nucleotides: TGTGCCAGCACTAAGTCGAGGGGGGATCGTAACACCGGGGAGCTGTTTTTT.

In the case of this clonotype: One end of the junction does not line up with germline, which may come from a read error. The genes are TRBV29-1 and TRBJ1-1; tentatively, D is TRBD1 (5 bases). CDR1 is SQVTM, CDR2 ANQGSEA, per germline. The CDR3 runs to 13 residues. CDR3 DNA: TGCAGCGTTGAAGAGACAGAGCAGGGTGAAGCTCTCTTT. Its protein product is CSVEETEQGEALF.

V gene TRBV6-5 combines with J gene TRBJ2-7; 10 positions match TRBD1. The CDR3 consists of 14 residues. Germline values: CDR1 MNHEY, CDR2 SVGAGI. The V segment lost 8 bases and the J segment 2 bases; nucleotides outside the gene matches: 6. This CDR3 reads CASAPGTGAYEQYF. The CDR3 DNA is TGTGCCAGCGCTCCCGGGACAGGGGCCTACGAGCAGTACTTC.

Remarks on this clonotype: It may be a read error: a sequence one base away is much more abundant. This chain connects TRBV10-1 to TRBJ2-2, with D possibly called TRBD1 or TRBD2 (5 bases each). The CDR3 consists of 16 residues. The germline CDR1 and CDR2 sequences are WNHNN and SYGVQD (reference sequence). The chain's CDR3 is CASSEVGRLNTGEPFF. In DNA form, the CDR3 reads TGCGCCAGCAGTGAGGTGGGGCGTCTGAACACCGGGGAGCCGTTTTTT.

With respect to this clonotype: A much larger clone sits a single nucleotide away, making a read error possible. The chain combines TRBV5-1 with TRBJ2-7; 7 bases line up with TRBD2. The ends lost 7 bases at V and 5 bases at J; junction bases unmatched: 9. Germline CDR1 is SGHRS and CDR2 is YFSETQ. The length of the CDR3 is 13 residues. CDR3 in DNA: TGCGCCAGCGCTAGCGGACCGATCGACGAGCAGTACTTC. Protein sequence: CASASGPIDEQYF.

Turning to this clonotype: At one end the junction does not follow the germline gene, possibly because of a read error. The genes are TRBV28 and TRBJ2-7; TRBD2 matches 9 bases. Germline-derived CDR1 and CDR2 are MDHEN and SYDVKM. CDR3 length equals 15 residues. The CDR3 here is CASSQTSGSPYEHYF. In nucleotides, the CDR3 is TGTGCCAGTAGCCAGACTAGCGGATCGCCCTACGAGCACTACTTC.

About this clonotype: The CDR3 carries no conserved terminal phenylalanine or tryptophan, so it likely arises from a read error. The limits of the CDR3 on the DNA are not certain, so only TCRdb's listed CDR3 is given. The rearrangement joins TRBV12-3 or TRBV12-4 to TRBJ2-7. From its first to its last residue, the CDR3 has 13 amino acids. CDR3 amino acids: CASSLSETYEQYL.

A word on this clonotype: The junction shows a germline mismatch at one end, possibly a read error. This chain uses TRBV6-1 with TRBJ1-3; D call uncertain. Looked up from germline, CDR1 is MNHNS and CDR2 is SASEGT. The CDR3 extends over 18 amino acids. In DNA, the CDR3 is TGTGCCAGCACTGAAGAAGTTTGGCAAGCCGCCTATGGAAACACCATAAATTTT. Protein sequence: CASTEEVWQAAYGNTINF.

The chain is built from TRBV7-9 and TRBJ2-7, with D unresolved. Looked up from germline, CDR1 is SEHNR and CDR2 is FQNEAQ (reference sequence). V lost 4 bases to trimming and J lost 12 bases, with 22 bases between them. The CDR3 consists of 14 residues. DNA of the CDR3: TGTGCCAGCAGCTCCAGCCTAAGATTTCACAAGCGGTACTTC. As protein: CASSSSLRFHKRYF.

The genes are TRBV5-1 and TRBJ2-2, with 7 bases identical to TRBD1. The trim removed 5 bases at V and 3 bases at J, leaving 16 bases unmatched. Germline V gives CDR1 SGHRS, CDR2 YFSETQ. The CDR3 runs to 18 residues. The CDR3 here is CASSSPGTEVTDTGELFF. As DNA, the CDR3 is TGCGCCAGCAGTTCCCCCGGGACAGAGGTTACGGACACCGGGGAGCTGTTTTTT.

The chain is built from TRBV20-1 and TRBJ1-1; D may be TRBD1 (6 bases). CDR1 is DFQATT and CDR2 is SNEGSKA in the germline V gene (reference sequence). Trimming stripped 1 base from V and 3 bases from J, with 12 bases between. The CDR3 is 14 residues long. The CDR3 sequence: CSARGNRDHTEAFF. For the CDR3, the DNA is TGCAGTGCTAGAGGTAACAGGGACCACACTGAAGCTTTCTTT.

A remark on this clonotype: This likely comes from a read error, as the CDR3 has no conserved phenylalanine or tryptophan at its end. The CDR3 bases are TGCAGCGTCGCCGGGCGTGGTAATGAGCAGTTCTTG. Protein product: CSVAGRGNEQFL. This chain connects TRBV29-1 to TRBJ2-1; D gene uncertain. The CDR3 covers 12 residues. Germline values: CDR1 SQVTM, CDR2 ANQGSEA. Trimming took off 6 bases at V and 7 bases at J, with 13 bases between the two ends.

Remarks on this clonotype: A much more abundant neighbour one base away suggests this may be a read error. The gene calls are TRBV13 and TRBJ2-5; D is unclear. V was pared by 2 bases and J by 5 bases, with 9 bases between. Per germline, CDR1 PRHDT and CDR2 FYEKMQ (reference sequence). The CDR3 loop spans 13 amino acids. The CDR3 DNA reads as TGTGCCAGCAGCTTACTCAGCTCCGAGACCCAGTACTTC. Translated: CASSLLSSETQYF.

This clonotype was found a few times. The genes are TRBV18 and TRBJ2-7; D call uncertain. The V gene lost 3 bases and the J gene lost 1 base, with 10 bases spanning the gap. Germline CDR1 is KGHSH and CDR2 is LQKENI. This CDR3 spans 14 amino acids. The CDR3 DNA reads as TGTGCCAGCTCACCGGGCGGAAAGTCCTACGAGCAGTACTTC. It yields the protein CASSPGGKSYEQYF.

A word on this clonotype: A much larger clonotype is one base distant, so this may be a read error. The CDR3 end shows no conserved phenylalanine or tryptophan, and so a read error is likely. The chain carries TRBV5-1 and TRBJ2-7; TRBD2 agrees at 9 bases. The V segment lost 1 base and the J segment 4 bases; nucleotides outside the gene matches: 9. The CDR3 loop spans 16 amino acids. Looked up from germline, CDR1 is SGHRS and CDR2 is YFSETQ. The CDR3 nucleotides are TGCGCCAGCAGCTTGCTCTCTAGCGGGGACATGTACGAGCAGTACATC. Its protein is CASSLLSSGDMYEQYI.

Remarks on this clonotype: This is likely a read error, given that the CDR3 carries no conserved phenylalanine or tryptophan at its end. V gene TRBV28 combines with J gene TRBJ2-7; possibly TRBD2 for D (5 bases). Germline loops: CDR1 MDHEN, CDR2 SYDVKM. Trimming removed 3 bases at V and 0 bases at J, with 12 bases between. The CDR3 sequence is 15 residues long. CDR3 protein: CASSLKRGNSYEQYI. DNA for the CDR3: TGTGCCAGCAGTTTGAAACGGGGAAACTCCTACGAGCAGTACATC.

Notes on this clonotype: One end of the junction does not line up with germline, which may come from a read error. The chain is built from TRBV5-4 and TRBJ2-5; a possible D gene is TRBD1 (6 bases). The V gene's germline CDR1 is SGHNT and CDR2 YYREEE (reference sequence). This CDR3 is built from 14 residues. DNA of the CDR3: TGTGTCAGCAGCGCCATGACAGGCCAAGAGACCCAATACTTC. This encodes CVSSAMTGQETQYF.

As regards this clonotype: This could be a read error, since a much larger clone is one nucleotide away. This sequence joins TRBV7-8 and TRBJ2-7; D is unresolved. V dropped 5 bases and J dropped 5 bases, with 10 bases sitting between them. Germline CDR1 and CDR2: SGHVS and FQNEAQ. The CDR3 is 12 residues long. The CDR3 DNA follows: TGTGCCAGCAGCGCCCATGGTCACGAGCAGTACTTC. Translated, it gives CASSAHGHEQYF.

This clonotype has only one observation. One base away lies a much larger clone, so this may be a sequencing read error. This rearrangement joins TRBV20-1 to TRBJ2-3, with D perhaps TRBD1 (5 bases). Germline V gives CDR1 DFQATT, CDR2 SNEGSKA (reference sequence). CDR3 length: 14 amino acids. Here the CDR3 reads CCANKGYPTDTQYF. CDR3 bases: TGCTGTGCGAATAAGGGGTACCCCACAGATACGCAGTATTTT.

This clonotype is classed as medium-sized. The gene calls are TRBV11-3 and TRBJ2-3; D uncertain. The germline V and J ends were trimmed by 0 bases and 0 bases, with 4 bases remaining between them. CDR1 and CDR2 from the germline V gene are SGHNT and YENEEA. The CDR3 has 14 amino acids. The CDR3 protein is CASSLDPSTDTQYF. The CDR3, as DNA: TGTGCCAGCAGCTTAGATCCCAGCACAGATACGCAGTATTTT.

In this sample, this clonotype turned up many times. Here the CDR3 reads CASSSGQYTGELFF. The CDR3 DNA reads as TGTGCCAGCAGTTCGGGACAGTACACCGGGGAGCTGTTTTTT. The rearrangement joins TRBV6-5 to TRBJ2-2; 7 nucleotides agree with TRBD1. Germline V lookup: CDR1 MNHEY, CDR2 SVGAGI. J gave up 3 bases and V 4 bases, and 2 bases lay outside the gene matches. The length of the CDR3 is 14 residues.

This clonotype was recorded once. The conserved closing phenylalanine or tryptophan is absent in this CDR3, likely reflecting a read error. In DNA, the CDR3 is TGTGCCAGCAGTCGTAGCGGCACCGGGAAGCTGTTTTAT. Protein sequence: CASSRSGTGKLFY. This chain links TRBV6-5 with TRBJ2-2; tentatively, D is TRBD2 (6 bases). Germline V gene lookup returns CDR1 MNHEY and CDR2 SVGAGI. The CDR3 has 13 residues.

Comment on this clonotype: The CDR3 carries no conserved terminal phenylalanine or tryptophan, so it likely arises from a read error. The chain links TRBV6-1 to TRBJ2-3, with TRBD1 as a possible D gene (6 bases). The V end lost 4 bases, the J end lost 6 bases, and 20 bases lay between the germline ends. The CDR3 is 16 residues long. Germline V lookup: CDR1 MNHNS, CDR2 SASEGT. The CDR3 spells CASSGGHQRPLDTQYV. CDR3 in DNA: TGTGCCAGCAGTGGGGGGCACCAACGACCCCTCGATACGCAGTATGTT.